This T cell receptor beta chain was observed in a study of cytomegalovirus exposure and HLA in healthy donors. CDR1 SEHNR and CDR2 FQNEAQ come from the germline V gene (reference sequence). This CDR3 has 13 residues. Deletions cut 4 bases from V and 11 bases from J, with 14 bases between. The method was immunoSEQ multiplex PCR; TCRdb's version includes in-frame clones alone and lacks a portion of them. The sample consists of 130,000 or so clones, 85% to 90% of them appearing once. The source of this sequence is a woman aged 30 to 39 in good health and CMV-seronegative. This chain links TRBV7-9 with TRBJ1-4; TRBD1 might be the D (6 bases). What was sequenced was PBMCs. CDR3 bases: TGTGCCAGCAGCTCCGACAGGTTAGGGAAACTGTTTTTT. It translates to CASSSDRLGKLFF.